The rows below give T cell receptor beta chains drawn from one sample of a study of identical twins. TCRdb reprocessed the 5' RACE reads with MiXCR, giving one entry per CDR3 protein. The sample has some 590,000 distinct CDR3 sequences, 9.6% seen once; the top ten hold roughly 3%. The data also belong to a second study, concerning yellow fever vaccine responses in identical twins.

The material sequenced was PBMCs. Receptors were obtained from a woman under 30 in good health. CDR3s include the opening cysteine and the closing phenylalanine or tryptophan. The order of the fields is V gene, J gene, clone size, D gene, CDR3 DNA, CDR3 protein. A D gene is named only where the DNA matches it firmly. Size is omitted from some rows. Given values are once, few, many or a class for expanded clones.

V gene: TRBV11-2
J gene: TRBJ2-5
clone size: few
D gene: TRBD1
CDR3 DNA: TGTGCCAGCAGCTCATCGGGATGGACAGGGGGCGTGTCGGAGACCCAGTACTTC
CDR3 protein: CASSSSGWTGGVSETQYF

V gene: TRBV28
J gene: TRBJ2-5
clone size: NA
D gene: TRBD1
CDR3 DNA: TGTGCCAGCGGATTTTCATTAGGACAGGGGGCAGAGACCCAGTACTTC
CDR3 protein: CASGFSLGQGAETQYF

V gene: TRBV6-6
J gene: TRBJ1-5
clone size: NA
D gene: NA
CDR3 DNA: TGTGCCAGCAAAGGCAGCTTAAATCAGCCCCAGCATTTT
CDR3 protein: CASKGSLNQPQHF

V gene: TRBV6-5
J gene: TRBJ1-2
clone size: NA
D gene: NA
CDR3 DNA: TGTGCCAGCAGTTCGGCCAGGGCTTTGAATGGCTACACCTTC
CDR3 protein: CASSSARALNGYTF

V gene: TRBV7-9
J gene: TRBJ1-5
clone size: many
D gene: NA
CDR3 DNA: TGTGCCAGCAGCGCCGACTCCTCAGCCCAGCATTTT
CDR3 protein: CASSADSSAQHF

V gene: TRBV20-1
J gene: TRBJ2-5
clone size: few
D gene: TRBD1
CDR3 DNA: TGCAGTGCTAGAGATAGACAGGGAAGGGAGACCCAGTACTTC
CDR3 protein: CSARDRQGRETQYF

V gene: TRBV25-1
J gene: TRBJ2-3
clone size: few
D gene: TRBD2
CDR3 DNA: TGTGCCAGCACCGGGGGGGGTTTCACAGATACGCAGTATTTT
CDR3 protein: CASTGGGFTDTQYF

V gene: TRBV4-1
J gene: TRBJ2-7
clone size: NA
D gene: TRBD2
CDR3 DNA: TGCGCCAGCAGCCAAGGTAGTAGCGGGAGGGCCGTATCCTCCTACGAGCAGTACTTC
CDR3 protein: CASSQGSSGRAVSSYEQYF

V gene: TRBV24-1
J gene: TRBJ1-2
clone size: few
D gene: TRBD1
CDR3 DNA: TGTGCCACCAGTGATCCAGGGGGGTATGGCTACACCTTC
CDR3 protein: CATSDPGGYGYTF

V gene: TRBV15
J gene: TRBJ2-5
clone size: few
D gene: TRBD2
CDR3 DNA: TGTGCCACCAGCAGGGGACTAGCGGTGGAGACCCAGTACTTC
CDR3 protein: CATSRGLAVETQYF

V gene: TRBV10-3
J gene: TRBJ2-3
clone size: many
D gene: TRBD2
CDR3 DNA: TGTGCCATCAGTAGCGGGAGGAGCACAGATACGCAGTATTTT
CDR3 protein: CAISSGRSTDTQYF

V gene: TRBV12-3/TRBV12-4
J gene: TRBJ2-5
clone size: few
D gene: TRBD2
CDR3 DNA: TGTGCCAGCAGCCCCGGGACTAGCGGGGTAGTCCAAGAGACCCAGTACTTC
CDR3 protein: CASSPGTSGVVQETQYF

V gene: TRBV20-1
J gene: TRBJ2-2
clone size: few
D gene: NA
CDR3 DNA: TGCAGTGCTAGCCTACCACGAGGGGTGGGCACCGGGGAGCTGTTTTTT
CDR3 protein: CSASLPRGVGTGELFF

V gene: TRBV7-2
J gene: TRBJ1-4
clone size: few
D gene: NA
CDR3 DNA: TGTGCCAGCAGCTTAGTTGGGATGGGTGTTGAAAAACTGTTTTTT
CDR3 protein: CASSLVGMGVEKLFF

V gene: TRBV7-2
J gene: TRBJ2-5
clone size: NA
D gene: TRBD1
CDR3 DNA: TGTGCCAGCAGGACCAGACAGGGACGACAAGAGACCCAGTACTTC
CDR3 protein: CASRTRQGRQETQYF

V gene: TRBV28
J gene: TRBJ2-5
clone size: NA
D gene: NA
CDR3 DNA: TGTGCCAGCGCTCAGGCGAACCAAGAGACCCAGTACTTC
CDR3 protein: CASAQANQETQYF

V gene: TRBV29-1
J gene: TRBJ1-2
clone size: NA
D gene: NA
CDR3 DNA: TGCAGCGTTGAGCCAACATTTAGCGGCTACACCTTC
CDR3 protein: CSVEPTFSGYTF

V gene: TRBV5-1
J gene: TRBJ2-1
clone size: few
D gene: NA
CDR3 DNA: TGCGCCAGCAGAGACATCGGGAACTCCTACAATGAGCAGTTCTTC
CDR3 protein: CASRDIGNSYNEQFF

V gene: TRBV28
J gene: TRBJ1-5
clone size: NA
D gene: NA
CDR3 DNA: TGTGCCAGCAGTTTGGTGGGGGGGCGGCACGGTTCGAGCAATCAGCCCCAGCATTTT
CDR3 protein: CASSLVGGRHGSSNQPQHF

V gene: TRBV28
J gene: TRBJ2-1
clone size: few
D gene: NA
CDR3 DNA: TGTGCCAGCAGTTTTGGGGGATCAGTCAATGAGCAGTTCTTC
CDR3 protein: CASSFGGSVNEQFF

V gene: TRBV7-9
J gene: TRBJ2-7
clone size: few
D gene: TRBD1
CDR3 DNA: TGTGCCAGCAGCCGACCCGGGACAGGGGAGTACGAGCAGTACTTC
CDR3 protein: CASSRPGTGEYEQYF

V gene: TRBV28
J gene: TRBJ2-3
clone size: few
D gene: TRBD2
CDR3 DNA: TGTGCCAGCAGTATTTTAATCGGGGGGTCAGATACGCAGTATTTT
CDR3 protein: CASSILIGGSDTQYF

V gene: TRBV6-4
J gene: TRBJ2-4
clone size: few
D gene: NA
CDR3 DNA: TGTGCCAGCAGTGAACAAGGGGGAGACATTCAGTACTTC
CDR3 protein: CASSEQGGDIQYF

V gene: TRBV3-1
J gene: TRBJ2-4
clone size: few
D gene: TRBD1
CDR3 DNA: TGTGCCAGCAGCCAGCTCGGACAGGGCTATACCAAAAACATTCAGTACTTC
CDR3 protein: CASSQLGQGYTKNIQYF

V gene: TRBV12-3/TRBV12-4
J gene: TRBJ2-4
clone size: few
D gene: NA
CDR3 DNA: TGTGCCAGCAGTTTCGGGGCTAGCACACTAGCCAAAAACATTCAGTACTTC
CDR3 protein: CASSFGASTLAKNIQYF

V gene: TRBV27
J gene: TRBJ2-3
clone size: many
D gene: NA
CDR3 DNA: TGTGCCAGCAGTTTATACCCACGGGGCGCAGATACGCAGTATTTT
CDR3 protein: CASSLYPRGADTQYF

V gene: TRBV5-1
J gene: TRBJ1-1
clone size: NA
D gene: NA
CDR3 DNA: TGCGCCAGCAGCCCAACGACGGAAAGTGGCGCTTTCTTT
CDR3 protein: CASSPTTESGAFF

V gene: TRBV25-1
J gene: TRBJ2-3
clone size: many
D gene: TRBD2
CDR3 DNA: TGTGCCAGCAGTGGACAAGCGGGAGATCCCCACACAGATACGCAGTATTTT
CDR3 protein: CASSGQAGDPHTDTQYF

V gene: TRBV29-1
J gene: TRBJ2-1
clone size: many
D gene: TRBD2
CDR3 DNA: TGCAGCGCTTACCCACCGGGACTAGCGGGAGTAGGAGATGAGCAGTTCTTC
CDR3 protein: CSAYPPGLAGVGDEQFF

V gene: TRBV29-1
J gene: TRBJ1-6
clone size: few
D gene: NA
CDR3 DNA: TGCAGCGTTGCCGAGGACTATAATTCACCCCTCCACTTT
CDR3 protein: CSVAEDYNSPLHF

V gene: TRBV4-2
J gene: TRBJ2-3
clone size: NA
D gene: NA
CDR3 DNA: TGTGCCAGCAGCCAAGCGTCGCCGAGTCCAGATACGCAGTATTTT
CDR3 protein: CASSQASPSPDTQYF

V gene: TRBV20-1
J gene: TRBJ2-7
clone size: NA
D gene: NA
CDR3 DNA: TGCAGTGCTAGACCTGGGGGGCAGGGGAGGTACGAGCAGTACTTC
CDR3 protein: CSARPGGQGRYEQYF

V gene: TRBV6-2/TRBV6-3
J gene: TRBJ2-2
clone size: NA
D gene: NA
CDR3 DNA: TGTGCCAGCACCCGGGTAACGGAGGGGGAGCTGTTTTTT
CDR3 protein: CASTRVTEGELFF